The sequence of this TCR beta chain was determined in a study of blood T cell repertoires in COVID-19. Study in general: From the United States, Italy and Spain came samples of acute and convalescent COVID-19. Sample material is recorded as cDNA or gDNA derived from T cells, B-cell-depleted T cells, or PBMCs.

This CDR3 region has 12 residues. Germline CDR1 is MNHEY and CDR2 is SMNVEV (reference sequence). V lost 3 bases, J lost 11 bases, and 13 bases lay in between. Original handling: It was from reference gene primer amplification that nucleated cell counts were estimated. Profiled with immunoSEQ multiplex PCR; TCRdb holds only in-frame clones, not every one. V and J calls and clone size are copied from that table; D and trimming were computed from the DNA. In the table there are about 220,000 clones, more than 70% of which are singletons. Sequenced sample: peripheral blood. The clonotype was recovered from a woman over 75 with acute or convalescent COVID-19. This chain joins TRBV27 and TRBJ1-1, with a weak D call TRBD1 (5 bases). The CDR3: CASSFLGLPAFF. CDR3 DNA: TGTGCCAGCAGTTTTTTGGGACTTCCGGCTTTCTTT.